The sequence of this T cell receptor beta chain was determined in a study of Graves' ophthalmopathy and Graves' hyperthyroidism. This CDR3 contains 17 residues. Germline CDR1 is SGHTA and CDR2 is FQGNSA. V shed 2 bases and J shed 0 bases, with 11 bases lying between them. CDR3 regions of TCR beta were amplified from RNA transcripts. The first round was an RT-PCR with HTBI primers, and the second round was a multiplex PCR. TCRdb itself ran the multiplex PCR reads through MiXCR, one entry per CDR3 protein. The repertoire consists of hundreds of thousands of distinct CDR3 sequences, with about 20% occurring once and the leading ten covering approximately 7.7%. By sample fraction, this clonotype is medium-sized.

The sequenced material came from peripheral blood. The receptor's source is a woman younger than 35 with stable Graves' hyperthyroidism. Some clones in this sample may be carry-over from other donors' samples. The chain carries TRBV7-2 and TRBJ1-6; D is ambiguous. The CDR3 coding sequence is TGTGCCAGCAGCTTAAGCGGGCCTAGCTCCTATAATTCACCCCTCCACTTT. This sequence encodes CASSLSGPSSYNSPLHF.